This entry features one TCR beta chain sequence. The antigen is unknown. Based on clinical symptoms, serum thyroxine and TRAb, thyroid ultrasound and orbital computed tomography, diagnoses were reached. The germline CDR1 and CDR2 sequences are LGHDT and YNNKEL (reference sequence). This CDR3 is 13 amino acids long. Trimming pared 0 bases from V and 6 bases from J, leaving 9 bases between. The data are from a study of T cells in Graves' hyperthyroidism and ophthalmopathy. Amplified regions were TCR beta CDR3 sequences from RNA transcripts. Using the HTBI primer set, a first-round RT-PCR was run on the TCR CDR3. Via MiXCR, TCRdb re-called the multiplex PCR reads, giving one row per CDR3 protein. There are more than 500,000 distinct CDR3 sequences in the sample; about 46% occur only once, and about 45% lies in the top ten. General study points: Blood also showed most of the thyroid clonotypes that were expanded above 0.001.

The sample was peripheral blood or thyroid tissue (not recorded which). This receptor was obtained from an adult woman with Graves' disease, either hyperthyroidism or ophthalmopathy (not recorded which). The V gene is TRBV3-1, the J gene TRBJ2-7; D gene ambiguous. The CDR3: CASSQEYGGEQYF. Written as DNA, the CDR3 is TGTGCCAGCAGCCAAGAGTACGGCGGCGAGCAGTACTTC.